This is a list of T cell receptor beta chains from one sample in a study of blood T cells in healthy people across ages. TCRdb recomputed calls from the 5' RACE reads with MiXCR, one row per CDR3 protein. Of some 1,800,000 distinct CDR3 sequences detected, about two fifths appear once; the ten largest clones hold about 21%. What was sequenced was blood. These receptors originate from a human donor in good health. Each CDR3 is given with its conserved first and last residue. A D gene is named only where the DNA matches it firmly. Rows may omit the clone size; those that give it use once, few, many or a size class.

V: TRBV7-8; D: NA; size: NA; J: TRBJ1-2; DNA: TGTGCCAGCAGCTTAGCGGGAAGGGCTAGGAACTATGGCTACACCTTC; CDR3: CASSLAGRARNYGYTF
V: TRBV20-1; D: NA; size: few; J: TRBJ2-3; DNA: TGCAGTGCCAATGCCCCCTCGACGGATACGCAGTATTTT; CDR3: CSANAPSTDTQYF
V: TRBV6-2/TRBV6-3; D: NA; size: many; J: TRBJ2-6; DNA: TGTGCCAGCACTTCCGATCCTTCCCCTGGGGCCAACGTCCTGACTTTC; CDR3: CASTSDPSPGANVLTF
V: TRBV5-5; D: TRBD1; size: few; J: TRBJ1-1; DNA: TGTGCCAGCAGCCTACTGGACAGGGGAAACTTTGGCACTGAAGCTTTCTTT; CDR3: CASSLLDRGNFGTEAFF
V: TRBV28; D: NA; size: NA; J: TRBJ1-1; DNA: TGTGCCAGCATCAAAAACCGAGGGAACACTGAAGCTTTCTTT; CDR3: CASIKNRGNTEAFF
V: TRBV20-1; D: NA; size: NA; J: TRBJ2-5; DNA: TGCAGTGCCAAAAGCGTGGTGCGAGAGACCCGGTACTTC; CDR3: CSAKSVVRETRYF
V: TRBV3-1; D: NA; size: many; J: TRBJ1-2; DNA: TGCGCCAGCAGCCAAGAAAACTATGGCTACACCTTC; CDR3: CASSQENYGYTF
V: TRBV7-2; D: NA; size: NA; J: TRBJ2-1; DNA: TGTGCCAGCAGCACGGGACTCGTCTCCTACAATGAGCAGTTCTTC; CDR3: CASSTGLVSYNEQFF
V: TRBV4-3; D: NA; size: few; J: TRBJ1-2; DNA: TGCGCCAGCAGCCAACGAATACAGGGAAATGACTATGGCTACACCTTC; CDR3: CASSQRIQGNDYGYTF
V: TRBV5-5; D: TRBD1; size: NA; J: TRBJ1-5; DNA: TGTGCCAGCAGCAAAGGTGTGGACAGGGAGCAGCCCCAGCATTTT; CDR3: CASSKGVDREQPQHF
V: TRBV9; D: NA; size: few; J: TRBJ1-1; DNA: TGTGCCAGCAGCGTATTGGTGAACACTGAAGCTTTCTTT; CDR3: CASSVLVNTEAFF
V: TRBV6-1; D: TRBD1; size: NA; J: TRBJ2-3; DNA: TGTGCCAGCGGTACCGACAGGGGAGTCACAGATACGCAGTATTTT; CDR3: CASGTDRGVTDTQYF
V: TRBV12-3/TRBV12-4; D: TRBD1; size: NA; J: TRBJ1-1; DNA: TGTGCCAGCAGTTTTACAGGGGGCGCCTACACTGGAGCTTTCTTT; CDR3: CASSFTGGAYTGAFF
V: TRBV13; D: NA; size: NA; J: TRBJ2-7; DNA: TGTGCCAGCAGCTCCCCGGGGGAAAGCTCCTACGAGCAGTACTTC; CDR3: CASSSPGESSYEQYF
V: TRBV4-1; D: NA; size: NA; J: TRBJ1-4; DNA: TGCGCCAGCAGCTCGGGTACCTTGGCAACTAATGAAAAACTGTTTTTT; CDR3: CASSSGTLATNEKLFF
V: TRBV20-1; D: TRBD2; size: NA; J: TRBJ2-2; DNA: TGCAGTGCTCCGGGACTAGCTTCCGGGGAGCTGTTTTTT; CDR3: CSAPGLASGELFF
V: TRBV4-3; D: TRBD2; size: NA; J: TRBJ2-3; DNA: TGCGCCAGCAGCCGAGGGCGGGGGGGCCCGGATACGCAGTATTTT; CDR3: CASSRGRGGPDTQYF
V: TRBV4-2; D: NA; size: NA; J: TRBJ2-3; DNA: TGTGCCAGCAACCAAGATCGCCAATACACAGATACGCAGTATTTT; CDR3: CASNQDRQYTDTQYF
V: TRBV29-1; D: TRBD1; size: NA; J: TRBJ2-2; DNA: TGCAGCGCCGTGACAGGGGGCCACGGGGAGCTGTTTTTT; CDR3: CSAVTGGHGELFF
V: TRBV10-3; D: NA; size: NA; J: TRBJ1-5; DNA: TGTGCCATCAGTCCCCAGGGATTCGGGGATCAGCCCCAGCATTTT; CDR3: CAISPQGFGDQPQHF
V: TRBV6-2/TRBV6-3; D: NA; size: NA; J: TRBJ2-3; DNA: TGTGCCAGCAGGGCAACAGGATTTGGGGCAGATACGCAGTATTTT; CDR3: CASRATGFGADTQYF
V: TRBV4-3; D: NA; size: few; J: TRBJ2-3; DNA: TGCGCCAGCAGCCCAGACGGGGTTGCGGGCGCGATGCCGCAGTATTTT; CDR3: CASSPDGVAGAMPQYF
V: TRBV2; D: NA; size: NA; J: TRBJ1-2; DNA: TGTGCCAGCACCGTACAGGCTCGGGCTGGCTACACCTTC; CDR3: CASTVQARAGYTF
V: TRBV7-2; D: NA; size: NA; J: TRBJ2-1; DNA: TGTGCCAGCAGCTTAGTGGAGGCCATCGAACTGTTCTTC; CDR3: CASSLVEAIELFF
V: TRBV11-3; D: NA; size: NA; J: TRBJ1-2; DNA: TGTGCCAGCACCTTGGACTCCCCTAACTATGGCTACACCTTC; CDR3: CASTLDSPNYGYTF
V: TRBV11-2; D: NA; size: few; J: TRBJ2-7; DNA: TGTGCCAGCAGCTTATTAAGGGTACACGAGCAGTACTTC; CDR3: CASSLLRVHEQYF
V: TRBV2; D: NA; size: NA; J: TRBJ1-2; DNA: TGTGCCAGCAGTGCCCGGCGGAGTGACCTTTATGGCTACACCTTC; CDR3: CASSARRSDLYGYTF
V: TRBV9; D: TRBD2; size: few; J: TRBJ2-3; DNA: TGTGCCAGCAGCGTAGACCCCCCCTCTAGCGGGGGGGCTAGCACAGATACGCAGTATTTT; CDR3: CASSVDPPSSGGASTDTQYF
V: TRBV20-1; D: TRBD1; size: NA; J: TRBJ2-3; DNA: TGCAGTGCTAGAGGAAACGACAGGGTCTCTAGCACAGATACGCAGTATTTT; CDR3: CSARGNDRVSSTDTQYF
V: TRBV12-5; D: TRBD1; size: NA; J: TRBJ2-1; DNA: TGTGCTAGTGAGACTGACAGGGATATCTACAATGAGCAGTTCTTC; CDR3: CASETDRDIYNEQFF
V: TRBV19; D: NA; size: few; J: TRBJ2-4; DNA: TGTGCCAGTACCCGGGACCACGCAGCCAAAAACATTCAGTACTTC; CDR3: CASTRDHAAKNIQYF
V: TRBV10-3; D: NA; size: NA; J: TRBJ1-2; DNA: TGTGCCATCAGTGAGTCAAGGGAGGGCGCCTATGGCTACACCTTC; CDR3: CAISESREGAYGYTF
V: TRBV14; D: NA; size: NA; J: TRBJ1-2; DNA: TGTGCCAGCAGCCAGAATCAAGATTCCTGGAATGGCTACACCTTC; CDR3: CASSQNQDSWNGYTF
V: TRBV18; D: NA; size: NA; J: TRBJ1-5; DNA: TGTGCCAGCTCCGATGGGAGCCCCAATCAGCCCCAGCATTTT; CDR3: CASSDGSPNQPQHF
V: TRBV5-5; D: NA; size: NA; J: TRBJ1-2; DNA: TGTGCAAGCAGCCCCCGGTGGGCGACTAACTACGGCTACACCTTC; CDR3: CASSPRWATNYGYTF
V: TRBV4-2; D: TRBD2; size: few; J: TRBJ2-7; DNA: TGTGCCAGCAGCACCACAAGCGGGACCTACGAGCAGTACTTC; CDR3: CASSTTSGTYEQYF
V: TRBV3-1; D: NA; size: NA; J: TRBJ1-5; DNA: TGTGCCAGCAGCCAATCTGCGGGGGGGCAGCCCCAGCATTTT; CDR3: CASSQSAGGQPQHF
V: TRBV15; D: NA; size: NA; J: TRBJ1-4; DNA: TGTGCCACCAGCAGAGGAAAGGGGACGGGGGGTGAAAAACTGTTTTTT; CDR3: CATSRGKGTGGEKLFF
V: TRBV4-2; D: NA; size: NA; J: TRBJ1-2; DNA: TGTGCCAGCAGCCCTCAGGACGGGCCTTATGGCTACACCTTC; CDR3: CASSPQDGPYGYTF
V: TRBV7-3; D: TRBD1; size: few; J: TRBJ1-2; DNA: TGTGCCAGCAGCTTAGGAAGGGGGACAGTTAACTATGGCTACACCTTC; CDR3: CASSLGRGTVNYGYTF
V: TRBV29-1; D: NA; size: NA; J: TRBJ2-7; DNA: TGCAGCGTTGAAGATCTTGGGGAGCAGTACTTC; CDR3: CSVEDLGEQYF
V: TRBV7-2; D: NA; size: NA; J: TRBJ1-4; DNA: TGTGCCAGCAGCTCCTTGGCGGCGGTGGGCACAAAACTGTTTTTT; CDR3: CASSSLAAVGTKLFF
V: TRBV20-1; D: NA; size: few; J: TRBJ2-3; DNA: TGCAGTGCAGAGGACACAGATACGCAGTATTTT; CDR3: CSAEDTDTQYF
V: TRBV15; D: TRBD2; size: once; J: TRBJ2-7; DNA: TGTGCCACCAGCATCGGGACTAGCGGTAGTCACGAGCAGTACTTC; CDR3: CATSIGTSGSHEQYF
V: TRBV5-1; D: TRBD1; size: few; J: TRBJ2-5; DNA: TGCGCCAGCAGCTTCCTCGACAGGGGCCAAGAGACCCAGTACTTC; CDR3: CASSFLDRGQETQYF
V: TRBV24-1; D: NA; size: NA; J: TRBJ2-2; DNA: TGTGCCACCAGTGATCCGACGGCCCAGTCGACCGGGGAGCTGTTTTTT; CDR3: CATSDPTAQSTGELFF
V: TRBV20-1; D: NA; size: NA; J: TRBJ1-1; DNA: TGCAGTGCTAGTGTGGGACCCAACACTGAAGCTTTCTTT; CDR3: CSASVGPNTEAFF
V: TRBV7-9; D: TRBD1; size: NA; J: TRBJ2-5; DNA: TGTGCCAGCAGCCAAACAGGGGTGGAGACCCAGTACTTC; CDR3: CASSQTGVETQYF
V: TRBV29-1; D: NA; size: NA; J: TRBJ2-7; DNA: TGCAGCGTCGGTGGGTTTAATGACAGATCCTACGAGCAGTACTTC; CDR3: CSVGGFNDRSYEQYF
V: TRBV6-5; D: TRBD1; size: few; J: TRBJ1-2; DNA: TGTGCCAGCAGTTACTTTGACAGGGAATATGGCTACACCTTC; CDR3: CASSYFDREYGYTF
V: TRBV5-1; D: NA; size: NA; J: TRBJ2-1; DNA: TGCGCCAGCAGCGAATCAGCGGGTTCCTACAATGAGCAGTTCTTC; CDR3: CASSESAGSYNEQFF
V: TRBV10-2; D: NA; size: NA; J: TRBJ2-5; DNA: TGCGCCAGCCCTGGGAGGATGGGGGACCCCATGAGTAAGCCTCAAGAGACCCAGTACTTC; CDR3: CASPGRMGDPMSKPQETQYF
V: TRBV20-1; D: NA; size: few; J: TRBJ1-1; DNA: TGCAGTGTACTCAGGGCGAACACTGAAGCTTTCTTT; CDR3: CSVLRANTEAFF
V: TRBV5-1; D: NA; size: many; J: TRBJ2-1; DNA: TGCGCCAGCAGCTTGGGCGGGGAGAGTTACAATGAGCAGTTCTTC; CDR3: CASSLGGESYNEQFF